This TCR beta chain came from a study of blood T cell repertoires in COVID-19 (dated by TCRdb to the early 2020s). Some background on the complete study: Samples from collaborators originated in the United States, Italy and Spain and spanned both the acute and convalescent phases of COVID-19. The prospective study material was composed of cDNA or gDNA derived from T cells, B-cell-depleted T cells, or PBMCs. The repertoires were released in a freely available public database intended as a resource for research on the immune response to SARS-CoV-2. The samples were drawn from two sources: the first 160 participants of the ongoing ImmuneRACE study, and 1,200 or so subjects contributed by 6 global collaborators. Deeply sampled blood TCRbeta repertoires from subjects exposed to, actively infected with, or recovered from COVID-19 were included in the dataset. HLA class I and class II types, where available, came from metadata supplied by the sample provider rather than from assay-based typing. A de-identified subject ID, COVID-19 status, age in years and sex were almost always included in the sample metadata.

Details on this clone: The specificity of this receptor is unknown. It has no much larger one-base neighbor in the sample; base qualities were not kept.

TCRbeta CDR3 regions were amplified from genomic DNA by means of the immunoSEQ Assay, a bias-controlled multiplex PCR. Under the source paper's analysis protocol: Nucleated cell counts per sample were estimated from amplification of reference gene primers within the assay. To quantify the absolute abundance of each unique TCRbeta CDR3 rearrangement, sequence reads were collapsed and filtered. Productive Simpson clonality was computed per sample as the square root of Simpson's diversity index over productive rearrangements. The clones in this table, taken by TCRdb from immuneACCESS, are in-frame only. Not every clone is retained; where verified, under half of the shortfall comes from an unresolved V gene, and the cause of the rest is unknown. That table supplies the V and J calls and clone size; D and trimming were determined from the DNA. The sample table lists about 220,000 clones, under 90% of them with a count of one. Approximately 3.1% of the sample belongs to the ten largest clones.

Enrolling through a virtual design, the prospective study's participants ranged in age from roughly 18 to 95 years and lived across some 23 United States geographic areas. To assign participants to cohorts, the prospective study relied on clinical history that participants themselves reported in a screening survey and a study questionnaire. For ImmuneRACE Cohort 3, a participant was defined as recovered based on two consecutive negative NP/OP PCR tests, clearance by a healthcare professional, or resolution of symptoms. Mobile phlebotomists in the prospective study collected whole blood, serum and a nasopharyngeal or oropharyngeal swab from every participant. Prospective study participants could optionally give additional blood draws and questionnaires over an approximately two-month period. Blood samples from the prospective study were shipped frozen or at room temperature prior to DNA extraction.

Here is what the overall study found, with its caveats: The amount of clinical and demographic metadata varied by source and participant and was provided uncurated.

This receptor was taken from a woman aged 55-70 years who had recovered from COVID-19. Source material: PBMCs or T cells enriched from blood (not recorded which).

The CDR3 protein: CASSRQGAAVSGNTIYF. The nucleotide sequence is TGTGCCAGTAGTCGGCAGGGGGCCGCCGTCTCTGGAAACACCATATATTTT. Recombination joined TRBV19 with TRBJ1-3, and TRBD1 aligns with 8 junction nucleotides. From the cysteine through the phenylalanine, the CDR3 covers 17 amino acids. The CDR3 DNA has 51 bases and is translated from base 1. As encoded in the germline V gene (reference sequence), CDR1 is LNHDA while CDR2 is SQIVND. From V the trimming removes 5 bases and from J it removes 0 bases, while the gene matches leave 9 bases of the junction unaccounted for.